A single T cell receptor (beta chain) is shown here with its context. Its antigen is not identified. Naivety among CD8 cells was defined by CD45RO negativity and positive CCR7 selection, thereby excluding terminally differentiated effector memory CD45RA+ cells. The assay was carried out at the deep level. The repertoire was sequenced with immunoSEQ multiplex PCR; TCRdb's copy has only in-frame clones and lacks some. This table holds 500,000 to 700,000 clones, roughly 95% found once. The data stem from a study of shared clonotypes between healthy human individuals. Findings and caveats of the study: Relative to their counterparts shared across all four donors, non-shared clonotypes exhibited diminished generation probabilities.

Germline lookup yields CDR1 MDHEN and CDR2 SYDVKM. The CDR3 length is 15 residues. With 2 bases removed from V and 0 bases from J, the gap between germline ends came to 5 bases. The sequence derives from a woman aged 25 to 39 in good health. What was sequenced was naive CD8+ T cells sorted from blood. The chain recombines TRBV28 with TRBJ2-6; D is uncertain. The CDR3 DNA follows: TGTGCCAGCAGTTTACCCCCCTCTGGGGCCAACGTCCTGACTTTC. Translation: CASSLPPSGANVLTF.